This T cell receptor beta chain appears in the sequencing data of a study of T-cell reconstitution after alpha-beta-depleted transplantation in children (dated by TCRdb to 2016 to 2017). General notes on the study: Using TCR repertoire profiling, the study followed T-cell immune reconstitution in a quantitative way in children after TCRalphabeta/CD19-depleted allogeneic hematopoietic cell transplantation.

At least ten counts were recorded for this clonotype. Its antigen is not yet known. There are no base qualities to consult, and no much larger clone falls within one base. The CDR3 covers 11 residues, taking in both the cysteine and the phenylalanine. Of all the DNA, just the CDR3 is kept, 33 bases in frame from base 1. In the germline V gene, CDR1 corresponds to SQVTM and CDR2 to ANQGSEA. Between the V and J ends, shortened by 4 bases and 2 bases respectively, the junction contains 5 bases. The library came from PCR. TCRdb shows the sequencer as Illumina HiSeq 2500. Molecular barcoding was employed in the preparation of TCR libraries, with unique molecular identifiers being used to normalize TCRbeta repertoire quantification. The raw public data were reprocessed by TCRdb itself: fastp quality trimming at Q25, MiXCR clonotype calling, in-frame beta chains only. Rows matching on CDR3 protein sequence are summarized as one entry with the most common DNA and genes. This sample comprises around 380,000 distinct CDR3 sequences, roughly a tenth of them detected only once. The ten largest clones capture 5% to 6.5% of the sample.

The input for sequencing was PBMCs from the stem cell graft donor, taken from the stem cell graft. The chain is encoded by TRBV29-1 joined to TRBJ2-5; the D gene could be either TRBD1 or TRBD2, each agreeing at 5 bases. This clonotype was obtained from a human donor who donated a stem cell graft to a child with acute myeloid leukemia. The sequenced DNA is TGCAGCGTTGGGGGGCAAGAGACCCAGTACTTC. Its coded protein is CSVGGQETQYF.